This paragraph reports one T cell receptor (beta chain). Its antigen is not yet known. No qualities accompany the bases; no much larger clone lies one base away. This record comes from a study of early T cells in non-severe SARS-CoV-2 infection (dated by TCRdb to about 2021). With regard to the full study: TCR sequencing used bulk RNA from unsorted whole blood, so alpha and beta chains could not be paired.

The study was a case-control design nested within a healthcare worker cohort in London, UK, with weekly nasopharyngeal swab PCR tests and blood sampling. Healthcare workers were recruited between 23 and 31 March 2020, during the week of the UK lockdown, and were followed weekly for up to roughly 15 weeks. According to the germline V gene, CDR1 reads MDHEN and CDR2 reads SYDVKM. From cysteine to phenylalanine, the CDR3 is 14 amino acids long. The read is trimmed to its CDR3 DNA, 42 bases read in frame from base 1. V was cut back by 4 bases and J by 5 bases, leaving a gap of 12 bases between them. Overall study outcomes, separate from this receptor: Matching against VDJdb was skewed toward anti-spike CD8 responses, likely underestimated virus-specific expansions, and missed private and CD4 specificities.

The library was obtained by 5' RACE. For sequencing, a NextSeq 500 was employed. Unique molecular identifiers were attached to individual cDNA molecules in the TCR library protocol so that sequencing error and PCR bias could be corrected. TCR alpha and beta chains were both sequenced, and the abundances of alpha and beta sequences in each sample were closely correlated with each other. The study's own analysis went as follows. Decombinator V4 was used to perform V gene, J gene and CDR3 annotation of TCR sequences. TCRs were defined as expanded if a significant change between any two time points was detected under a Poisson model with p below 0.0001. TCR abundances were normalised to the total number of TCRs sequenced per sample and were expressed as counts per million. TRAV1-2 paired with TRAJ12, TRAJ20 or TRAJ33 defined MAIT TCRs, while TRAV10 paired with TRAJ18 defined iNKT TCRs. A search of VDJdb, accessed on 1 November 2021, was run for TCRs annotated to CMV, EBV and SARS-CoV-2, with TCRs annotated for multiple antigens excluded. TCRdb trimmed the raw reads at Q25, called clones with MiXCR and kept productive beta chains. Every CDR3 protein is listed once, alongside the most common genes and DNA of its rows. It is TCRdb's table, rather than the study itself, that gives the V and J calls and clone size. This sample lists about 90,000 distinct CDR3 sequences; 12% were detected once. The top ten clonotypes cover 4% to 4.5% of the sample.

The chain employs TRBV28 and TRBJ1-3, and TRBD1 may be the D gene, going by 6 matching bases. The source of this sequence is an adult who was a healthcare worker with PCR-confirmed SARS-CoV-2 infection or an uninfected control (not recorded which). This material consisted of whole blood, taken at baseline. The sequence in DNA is TGTGCCAGCAGTTCACAGGGTTTACGAAACACCATATATTTT. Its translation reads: CASSSQGLRNTIYF.